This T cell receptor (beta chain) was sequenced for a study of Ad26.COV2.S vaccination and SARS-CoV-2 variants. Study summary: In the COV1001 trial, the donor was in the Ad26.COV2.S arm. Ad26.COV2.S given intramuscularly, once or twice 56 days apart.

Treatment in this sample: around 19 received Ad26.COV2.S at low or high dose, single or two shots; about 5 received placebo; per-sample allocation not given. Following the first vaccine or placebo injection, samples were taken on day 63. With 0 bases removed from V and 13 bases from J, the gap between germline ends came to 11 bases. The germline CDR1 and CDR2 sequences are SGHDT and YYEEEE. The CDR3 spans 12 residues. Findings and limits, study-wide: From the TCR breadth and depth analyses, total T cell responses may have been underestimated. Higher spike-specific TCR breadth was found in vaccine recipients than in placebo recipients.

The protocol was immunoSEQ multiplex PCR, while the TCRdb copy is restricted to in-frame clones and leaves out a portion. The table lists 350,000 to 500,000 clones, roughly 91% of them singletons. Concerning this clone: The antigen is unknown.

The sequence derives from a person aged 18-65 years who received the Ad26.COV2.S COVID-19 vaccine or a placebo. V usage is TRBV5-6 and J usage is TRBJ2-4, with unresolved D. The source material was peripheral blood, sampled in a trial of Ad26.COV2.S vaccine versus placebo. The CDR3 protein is CASSLETRPQYF. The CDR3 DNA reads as TGTGCCAGCAGCTTGGAGACCCGACCACAGTACTTC.